This T cell receptor beta chain was captured in a study of Ad26.COV2.S vaccination and SARS-CoV-2 variants. Study-level background: Once, or twice with 56 days between doses, Ad26.COV2.S was given intramuscularly. Study-level results: CD8+ and CD4+ T cells specific for spike reportedly responded with substantial breadth after vaccination.

The treatment denotes: 19 received Ad26.COV2.S at low or high dose, single or two shots; a few received placebo; per-sample allocation not given. Sampling was performed 63 days after the first vaccine or placebo injection. An adult aged 18-55 years in Boston served as the donor. Participants' vaccine, an Ad26 vector, delivered Wuhan-strain SARS-CoV-2 spike. Sequencing was performed with immunoSEQ multiplex PCR; in TCRdb, only in-frame clones are kept and a portion is missing. The sample carries around 270,000 clones, about 83% recorded once. Trimming left V 6 bases short and J 2 bases short, with 10 bases between. This CDR3 spans 13 amino acids. Germline CDR1 is MNHEY and CDR2 is SVGAGI. For this clone: The antigen remains unidentified.

V usage is TRBV6-5 and J usage is TRBJ1-2, with D perhaps TRBD1 (5 bases). The source of this sequence is a person aged 18 to 65 who received the Ad26.COV2.S COVID-19 vaccine or a placebo. The sequencing used peripheral blood, collected in a trial of Ad26.COV2.S vaccine versus placebo. The CDR3 DNA is TGTGCCAGCAGGCGGGGGGGGAACTATGGCTACACCTTC. Amino acid sequence: CASRRGGNYGYTF.